This entry is about one TCR beta chain. The junction does not match germline at one end; this may be a read error. This CDR3 has 14 residues. CDR1 is MNHEY and CDR2 is SMNVEV in the germline V gene (reference sequence). How the authors handled the data: Researchers report that nucleated cell counts were estimated from reference gene primer amplification. Profiled with immunoSEQ multiplex PCR; TCRdb holds only in-frame clones, not every one. That table gives V, J and clone size, and the DNA gave D and trimming. The repertoire has about 27,000 clones, about 83% of them found once; the top ten carry around two thirds. The data originate from a study of blood T cell repertoires in COVID-19. The overall study: Samples of COVID-19 (acute and convalescent) were obtained from the United States, Italy and Spain. Sample material is recorded as cDNA or gDNA derived from T cells, B-cell-depleted T cells, or PBMCs.

The sequence came from a man aged 70 or older with acute or convalescent COVID-19. Sequenced sample: peripheral blood. The chain links TRBV27 to TRBJ1-6; D possibly corresponds to TRBD1 (5 bases). The CDR3 is CGSRAIGANSPLHF. CDR3 nucleotide sequence: TGTGGCAGCAGAGCCATAGGGGCTAATTCACCCCTCCACTTT.